This T cell receptor beta chain was documented in a study of blood T cell repertoires in COVID-19 (dated by TCRdb to 2018 to 2021). About the study as a whole: Samples from collaborators originated in the United States, Italy and Spain and spanned both the acute and convalescent phases of COVID-19. The material from the prospective study consisted of cDNA or gDNA derived from T cells, B-cell-depleted T cells, or PBMCs. The repertoires were made available in a free public database intended to serve as a resource for research on the immune response to SARS-CoV-2. The sample metadata nearly always contained a de-identified subject ID, COVID-19 status, age in years and sex. Where available, HLA class I and class II types were obtained from metadata supplied by the sample provider rather than from assay-based typing. Deeply sampled blood TCRbeta repertoires from subjects exposed to, actively infected with, or recovered from COVID-19 were included in the dataset. The samples were drawn from the first 160 participants of the ongoing ImmuneRACE study and from 950 to 1,500 subjects provided by 6 global collaborators.

Whole blood was collected in K2EDTA tubes by collaborating institutions according to the institutions' own protocols. For TCRbeta analysis, collaborators shipped samples as frozen whole blood, isolated PBMCs, or DNA extracted from either of those sample types. The CDR3 numbers 12 residues from cysteine through phenylalanine. The retained sequence is limited to the CDR3, 36 bases, with the frame set at the first base. Reading the germline V gene gives CDR1 MDHEN and CDR2 SYDVKM. Deletion took 2 bases off V and 10 bases off J, with a span of 11 bases between the germline ends. A remark on this clone: Its recognized antigen is unknown. There are no base qualities to consult, and no much larger clone falls within one base.

Study-level results and caveats: The amount of clinical and demographic metadata varied by source and participant and was provided uncurated.

TCRbeta CDR3 regions were amplified from genomic DNA using the immunoSEQ Assay, a bias-controlled multiplex PCR. The authors' analysis ran thus. The number of nucleated cells in each sample was estimated by amplification of reference gene primers within the assay. Sequence reads were collapsed and filtered to measure the absolute abundance of every unique TCRbeta CDR3 rearrangement. For each sample, productive Simpson clonality was calculated as the square root of Simpson's diversity index over productive rearrangements. TCRdb stores this immuneACCESS table with in-frame sequences only. Part of the clones is absent; in the studies checked, under half of the shortfall reflects unresolved V genes, and no reason is known for the rest. V and J calls and clone size come straight from that table; D and trimming were deduced from the DNA. The sample yields 200,000 or so clones; around 80% were counted once. 6% to 8% of the sample rests with the top ten.

The sequence links TRBV28 to TRBJ1-1; the best D guess is TRBD1, with 5 bases matching. Sequenced: peripheral blood. This clonotype originated in a human donor with acute or convalescent COVID-19. The donor label of this sample is uncertain. The nucleotides read TGTGCCAGCAGTTTAAACTCTAGGGGAGCTTTCTTT. This encodes CASSLNSRGAFF.